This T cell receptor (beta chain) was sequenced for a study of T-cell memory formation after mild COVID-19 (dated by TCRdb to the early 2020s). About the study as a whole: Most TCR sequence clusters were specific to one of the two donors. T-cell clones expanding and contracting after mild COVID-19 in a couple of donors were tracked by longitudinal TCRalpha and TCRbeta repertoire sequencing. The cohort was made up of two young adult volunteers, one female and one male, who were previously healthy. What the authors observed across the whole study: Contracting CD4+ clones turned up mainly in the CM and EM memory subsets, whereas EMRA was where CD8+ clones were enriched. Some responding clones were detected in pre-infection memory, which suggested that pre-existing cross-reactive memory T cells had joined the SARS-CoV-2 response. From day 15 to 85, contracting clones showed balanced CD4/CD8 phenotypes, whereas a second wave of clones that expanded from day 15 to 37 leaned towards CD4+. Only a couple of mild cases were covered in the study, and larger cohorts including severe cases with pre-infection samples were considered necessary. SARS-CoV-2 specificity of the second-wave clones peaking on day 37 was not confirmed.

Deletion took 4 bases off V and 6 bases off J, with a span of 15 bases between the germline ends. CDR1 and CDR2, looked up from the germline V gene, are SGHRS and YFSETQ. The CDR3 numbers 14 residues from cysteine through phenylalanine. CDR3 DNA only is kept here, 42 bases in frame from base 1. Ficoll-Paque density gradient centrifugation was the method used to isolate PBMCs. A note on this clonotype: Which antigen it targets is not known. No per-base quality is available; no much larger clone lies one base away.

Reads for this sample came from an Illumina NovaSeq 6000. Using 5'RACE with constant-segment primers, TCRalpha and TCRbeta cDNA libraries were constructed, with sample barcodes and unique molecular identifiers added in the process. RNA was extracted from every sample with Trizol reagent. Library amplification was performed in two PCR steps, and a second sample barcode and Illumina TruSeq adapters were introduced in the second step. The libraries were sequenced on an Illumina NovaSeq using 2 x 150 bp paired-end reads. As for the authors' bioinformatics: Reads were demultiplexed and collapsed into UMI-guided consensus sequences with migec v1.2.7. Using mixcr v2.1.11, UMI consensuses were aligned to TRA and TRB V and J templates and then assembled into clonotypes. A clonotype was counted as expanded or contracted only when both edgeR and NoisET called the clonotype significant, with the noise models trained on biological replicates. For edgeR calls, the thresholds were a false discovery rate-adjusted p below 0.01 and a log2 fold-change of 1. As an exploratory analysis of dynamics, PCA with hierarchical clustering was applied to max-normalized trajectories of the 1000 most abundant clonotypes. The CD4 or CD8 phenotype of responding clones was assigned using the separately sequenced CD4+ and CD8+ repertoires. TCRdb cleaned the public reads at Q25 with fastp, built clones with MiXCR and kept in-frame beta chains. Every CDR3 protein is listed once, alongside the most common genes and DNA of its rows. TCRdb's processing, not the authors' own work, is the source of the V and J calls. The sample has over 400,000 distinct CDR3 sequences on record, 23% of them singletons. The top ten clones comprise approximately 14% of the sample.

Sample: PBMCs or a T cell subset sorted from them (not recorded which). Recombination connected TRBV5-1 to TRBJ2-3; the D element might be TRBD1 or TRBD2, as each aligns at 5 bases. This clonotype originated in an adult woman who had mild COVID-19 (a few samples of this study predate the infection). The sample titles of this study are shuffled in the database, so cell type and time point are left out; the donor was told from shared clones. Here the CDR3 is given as CASSIRDPGDTQYF. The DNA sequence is TGCGCCAGCAGCATCCGGGACCCAGGGGATACGCAGTATTTT. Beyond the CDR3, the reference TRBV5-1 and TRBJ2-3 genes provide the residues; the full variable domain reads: KAGVTQTPRYLIKTRGQQVTLSCSPISGHRSVSWYQQTPGQGLQFLFEYFSETQRNKGNFPGRFSGRQFSNSRSEMNVSTLELGDSALYLCASSIRDPGDTQYFGPGTRLTVL.